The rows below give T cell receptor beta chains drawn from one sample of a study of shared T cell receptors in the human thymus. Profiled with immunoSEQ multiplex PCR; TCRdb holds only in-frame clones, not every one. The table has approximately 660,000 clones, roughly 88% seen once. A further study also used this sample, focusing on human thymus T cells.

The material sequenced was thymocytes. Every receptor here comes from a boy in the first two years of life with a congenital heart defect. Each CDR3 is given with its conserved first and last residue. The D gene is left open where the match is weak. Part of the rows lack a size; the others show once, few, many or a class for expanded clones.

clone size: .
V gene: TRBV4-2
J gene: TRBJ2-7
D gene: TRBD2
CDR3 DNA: TGTGCCAGCAGCCTCCACCCCCTTCTAAGCGGGAGGGCCGGCCCCGCAGCCGAGCAGTACTTC
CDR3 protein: CASSLHPLLSGRAGPAAEQYF

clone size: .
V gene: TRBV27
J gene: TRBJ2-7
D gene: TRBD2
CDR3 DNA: TGTGCCAGCAGCCGGAGCGGGAGGGAAACCTACGAGCAGTACTTC
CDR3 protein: CASSRSGRETYEQYF

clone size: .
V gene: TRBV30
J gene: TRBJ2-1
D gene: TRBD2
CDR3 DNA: TGTGCCTGGAGTTTCCCAGCACTAGCGGGAGTCTATGAGCAGTTCTTC
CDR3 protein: CAWSFPALAGVYEQFF

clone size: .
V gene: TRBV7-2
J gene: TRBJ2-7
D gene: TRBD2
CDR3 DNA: TGTGCCAGCAGCTGGGGGCCGGGAGCGGGAGGACGATACGAGCAGTACTTC
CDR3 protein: CASSWGPGAGGRYEQYF

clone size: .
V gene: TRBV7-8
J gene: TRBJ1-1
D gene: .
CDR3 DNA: TGTGCCAGCAGCCAGGCGGGGCTGAACACTGAAGCTTTCTTT
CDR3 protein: CASSQAGLNTEAFF

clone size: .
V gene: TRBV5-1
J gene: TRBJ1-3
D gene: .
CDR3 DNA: TGCGCCAGCAGCCTCCCGGCGATAGAGACTTTAAGCTCTGGAAACACCATATATTTT
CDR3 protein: CASSLPAIETLSSGNTIYF

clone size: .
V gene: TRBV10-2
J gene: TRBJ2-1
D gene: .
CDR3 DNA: TGCGCCAGCTTAGGCGGCGACTTCTCCTACAATGAGCAGTTCTTC
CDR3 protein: CASLGGDFSYNEQFF

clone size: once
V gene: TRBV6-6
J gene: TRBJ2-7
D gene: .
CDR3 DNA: TGTGCCAGCAGTCCCCTGGAGGATTACGAGCAGTACTTC
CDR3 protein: CASSPLEDYEQYF

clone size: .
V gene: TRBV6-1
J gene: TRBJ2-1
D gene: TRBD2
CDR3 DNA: TGTGCCAGCAGTGAACGACTAGCGGGAGTCATGGTCTATGAGCAGTTCTTC
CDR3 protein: CASSERLAGVMVYEQFF

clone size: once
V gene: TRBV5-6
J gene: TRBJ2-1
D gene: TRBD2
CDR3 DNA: TGTGCCAGCAGCAAGGGACTAGCGGACTACTCCAATGAGCAGTTCTTC
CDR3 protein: CASSKGLADYSNEQFF

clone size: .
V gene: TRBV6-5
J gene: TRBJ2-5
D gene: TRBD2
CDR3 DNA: TGTGCCAGCTGGCTAGCGGGACAAGGAGAGACCCAGTACTTC
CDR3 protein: CASWLAGQGETQYF

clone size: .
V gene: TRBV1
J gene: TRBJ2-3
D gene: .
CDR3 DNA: TGCACCAGCAGCCATTCGGGAGGAACAGATACGCAGTATTTT
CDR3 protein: CTSSHSGGTDTQYF

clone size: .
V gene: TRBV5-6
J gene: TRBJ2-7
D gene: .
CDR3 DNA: TGTGCCAGCAGCTTAGGCGGCGCGTCCTACGAGCAGTACTTC
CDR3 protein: CASSLGGASYEQYF

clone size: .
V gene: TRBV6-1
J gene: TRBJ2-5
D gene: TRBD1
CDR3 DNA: TGTGCCAGCAGACTACGGGACAGGGACCAAGAGACCCAGTACTTC
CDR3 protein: CASRLRDRDQETQYF

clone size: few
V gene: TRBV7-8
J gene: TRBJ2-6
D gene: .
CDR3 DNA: TGTGCCAGCAGCCGACGACAGGCCGCACCTATCTCTGGGGCCAACGTCCTGACTTTC
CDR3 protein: CASSRRQAAPISGANVLTF

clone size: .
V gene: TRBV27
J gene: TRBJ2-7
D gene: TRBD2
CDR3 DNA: TGTGCCAGCAGTTTGGTCGGGACTAGCGGGCTCACCTACGAGCAGTACTTC
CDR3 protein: CASSLVGTSGLTYEQYF

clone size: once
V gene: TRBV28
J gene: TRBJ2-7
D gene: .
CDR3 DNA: TGTGCCAGCAGCGTTTGGGGGGACCCCTACGAGCAGTACTTC
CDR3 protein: CASSVWGDPYEQYF

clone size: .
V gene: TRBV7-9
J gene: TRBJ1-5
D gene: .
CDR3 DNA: TGTGCCAGCAGCTTGAAAGAGCAGCCCCAGCATTTT
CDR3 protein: CASSLKEQPQHF

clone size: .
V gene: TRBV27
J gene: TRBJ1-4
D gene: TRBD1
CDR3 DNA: TGTGCCAGCAGGGACAGGGCAAATAATGAAAAACTGTTTTTT
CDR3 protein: CASRDRANNEKLFF

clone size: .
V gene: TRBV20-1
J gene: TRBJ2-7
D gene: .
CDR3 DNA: TGCAGTGCTCGCTACTCCTACGAGCAGTACTTC
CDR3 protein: CSARYSYEQYF